This T cell receptor beta chain is from a study of cytomegalovirus exposure and HLA in healthy donors. In the study overall: Within the Caucasian-associated ancestry cluster were roughly 81% of the roughly 380 genotyped donors. The study's findings and limits: Solely CMV serostatus was available to characterize immune exposure. A later analysis found that most CMV-associated TCR beta chains appeared HLA-restricted. Rare TCR sequences dominated, though some public TCRs recurred in many donors.

Primers included in the PCR were 60 Vbeta and 13 Jbeta primers. Clones were read by immunoSEQ multiplex PCR, and TCRdb kept only the in-frame ones, dropping some. The repertoire holds a few hundred thousand clones, with approximately 81% as singletons. Worth noting for this clone: Its antigen is unknown.

Per the germline V gene, CDR1 is SGHVS and CDR2 is FNYEAQ. This CDR3 is built from 16 residues. Trimming at V came to 4 bases and at J to 6 bases, leaving 8 bases not matched to a gene. The chain couples TRBV7-6 to TRBJ2-1; 11 bases map to TRBD2. The sequenced sample was PBMCs. The sequence was obtained from a young man in good health and CMV-seronegative. CDR3: CASSSRTSGGLNEQFF. CDR3 coding DNA: TGTGCCAGCAGCTCCAGAACTAGCGGGGGTCTCAATGAGCAGTTCTTC.